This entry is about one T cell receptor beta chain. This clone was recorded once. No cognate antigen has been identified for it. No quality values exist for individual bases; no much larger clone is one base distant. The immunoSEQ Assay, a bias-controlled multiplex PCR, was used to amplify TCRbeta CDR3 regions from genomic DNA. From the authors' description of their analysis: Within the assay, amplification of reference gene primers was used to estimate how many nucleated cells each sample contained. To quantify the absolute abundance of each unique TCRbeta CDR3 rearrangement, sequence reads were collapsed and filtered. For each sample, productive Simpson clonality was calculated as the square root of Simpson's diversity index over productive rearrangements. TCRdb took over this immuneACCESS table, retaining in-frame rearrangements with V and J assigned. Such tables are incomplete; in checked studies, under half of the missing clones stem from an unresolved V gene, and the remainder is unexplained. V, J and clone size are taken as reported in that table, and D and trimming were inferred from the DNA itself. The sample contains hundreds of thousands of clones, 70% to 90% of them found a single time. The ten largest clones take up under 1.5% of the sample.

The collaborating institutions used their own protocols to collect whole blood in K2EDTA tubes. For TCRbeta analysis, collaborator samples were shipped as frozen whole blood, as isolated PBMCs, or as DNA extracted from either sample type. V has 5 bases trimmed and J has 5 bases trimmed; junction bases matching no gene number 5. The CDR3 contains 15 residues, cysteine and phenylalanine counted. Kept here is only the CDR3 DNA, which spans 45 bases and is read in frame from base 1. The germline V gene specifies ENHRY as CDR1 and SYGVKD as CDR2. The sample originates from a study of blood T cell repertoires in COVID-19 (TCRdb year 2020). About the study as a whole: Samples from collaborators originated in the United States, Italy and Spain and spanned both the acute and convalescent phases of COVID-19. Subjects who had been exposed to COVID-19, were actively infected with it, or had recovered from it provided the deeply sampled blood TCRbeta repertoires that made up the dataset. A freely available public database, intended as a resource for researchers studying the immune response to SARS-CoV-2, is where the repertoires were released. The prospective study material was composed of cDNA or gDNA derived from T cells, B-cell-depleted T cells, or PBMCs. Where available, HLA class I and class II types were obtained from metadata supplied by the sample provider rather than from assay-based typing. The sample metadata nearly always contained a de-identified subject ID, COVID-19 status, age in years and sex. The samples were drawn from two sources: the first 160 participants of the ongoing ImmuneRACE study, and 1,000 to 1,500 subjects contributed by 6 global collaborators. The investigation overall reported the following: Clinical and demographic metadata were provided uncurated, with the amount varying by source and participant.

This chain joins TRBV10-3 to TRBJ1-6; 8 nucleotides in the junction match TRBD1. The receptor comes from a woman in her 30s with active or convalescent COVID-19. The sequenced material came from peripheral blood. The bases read TGTGCCATCAGTTCCACAGGGGGGGATAATTCACCCCTCCACTTT. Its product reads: CAISSTGGDNSPLHF.